This passage covers 3 T cell receptor beta chains from one sample sequenced in a study of blood T cell repertoires in COVID-19. Sequencing used immunoSEQ multiplex PCR; TCRdb keeps in-frame clones, though not all of them. The repertoire holds about 140,000 clones, with approximately 84% as singletons. Sequencing was done on a sample of peripheral blood. Receptors originate from an older woman with acute or convalescent COVID-19.

The chain combines TRBV7-3 with TRBJ2-3, with a possible D match to TRBD2 (5 bases). Germline V gives CDR1 SGHTA, CDR2 FQGTGA. The CDR3 extends over 15 amino acids. Trimming removed 2 bases from V and 5 bases from J, with 14 bases in between. CDR3 residues: CASSLEGRTQDTQYF. CDR3 DNA: TGTGCCAGCAGCTTAGAGGGTAGAACACAAGATACGCAGTATTTT.

This clone was found a few times. The chain is built from TRBV12-5 and TRBJ2-3; 12 nucleotides align to TRBD2. Germline values: CDR1 LGHNT, CDR2 FRNRAP. The CDR3 runs to 18 residues. J was trimmed by 4 bases and V by 0 bases; bases with no gene match: 8. Here the CDR3 reads CASGLVALAGGGPDTQYF. The CDR3 DNA reads as TGTGCTAGTGGTTTGGTAGCCCTAGCGGGAGGGGGCCCAGATACGCAGTATTTT.

The rearrangement uses TRBV2 and TRBJ1-5; TRBD1 might be the D (6 bases). Deletions cut 8 bases from V and 1 base from J, with 21 bases between. Germline CDR1 reads SNHLY; CDR2 reads FYNNEI. The CDR3 covers 17 residues. CDR3 protein: CASGGGRGLTSNQPQHF. In DNA form, the CDR3 reads TGTGCCAGCGGGGGAGGGCGGGGGCTAACAAGCAATCAGCCCCAGCATTTT.